The sequence of this TCR beta chain was determined in a study of T cell repertoires in cytomegalovirus infection. V lost 7 bases to trimming and J lost 7 bases, with 19 bases between them. The CDR3 spans 15 residues. Germline CDR1 reads LNHDA; CDR2 reads SQIVND (reference sequence). The sample holds a few counts of this clonotype. TCRdb reanalysed the reads using MiXCR and keeps one entry per CDR3 protein. The sample consists of fewer than 200,000 distinct CDR3 sequences, roughly 14% of them appearing once. What was sequenced was PBMCs. The source of this sequence is a human donor in good health (CMV status not recorded). Some clones in this sample may be carry-over from other donors' samples. The gene calls are TRBV19 and TRBJ1-4; D is possibly TRBD1 (5 bases). The chain's CDR3 is CASTSGRGFGEKLFF. The CDR3 nucleotides are TGTGCCAGTACCTCGGGGCGAGGTTTTGGTGAAAAACTGTTTTTT.